Below are 25 T cell receptor beta chains sequenced from a single sample in a study of T-cell reconstitution after alpha-beta-depleted transplantation in children. Preparation of the TCRbeta library was carried out with unique molecular identifiers. TCRdb reprocessed the PCR reads via MiXCR and lists one record per CDR3 protein. The profile covers around 70,000 distinct CDR3 sequences, with under 13% appearing a single time and around 13% taken by the ten largest. The specimen was PBMCs, collected before TCRalphabeta/CD19-depleted stem cell transplant. The receptors shown here come from a boy aged 10-17 years with acute myeloid leukemia, due to receive a stem cell transplant.

This clonotype occurred many times. V is TRBV10-2 and J is TRBJ2-3; D is unresolved. The CDR3 sequence is 12 residues long. CDR1 and CDR2 (germline): WSHSY, SAAADI. The V end lost 2 bases, the J end lost 10 bases, and 10 bases lay between the germline ends. This CDR3 is CASSEVPEAQYF. The CDR3, as DNA: TGCGCCAGCAGTGAGGTTCCAGAGGCGCAGTATTTT.

This clonotype was detected many times. The V gene is TRBV24-1, the J gene TRBJ2-1; the D is unclear. The germline gives CDR1 KGHDR, CDR2 SFDVKD. CDR3 length: 13 amino acids. Trimming shortened V by 5 bases and J by 2 bases, and 6 bases separated the two germline ends. The CDR3 nucleotides are TGTGCCACCAGTGGACACGCCTACAATGAGCAGTTCTTC. Translated: CATSGHAYNEQFF.

The gene calls are TRBV7-6 and TRBJ2-5; the D gene could be TRBD1 or TRBD2 (5 bases each). The V end lost 1 base, the J end lost 2 bases, and 11 bases lay between the germline ends. Germline lookup yields CDR1 SGHVS and CDR2 FNYEAQ. The length of the CDR3 is 15 residues. CDR3 DNA sequence: TGTGCCAGCAGCTTAGGGGGACCGATACAAGAGACCCAGTACTTC. Amino acids: CASSLGGPIQETQYF.

The rearrangement joins TRBV7-2 to TRBJ2-1, with 7 bases that match TRBD2. The CDR3 is 12 amino acids. V gave up 10 bases and J gave up 9 bases; unmatched junction bases: 9. Germline V gene data show CDR1 as SGHTA and CDR2 as FQGNSA. The CDR3 DNA reads TGTGCCACCGGGGAGGGCCAATTTGAGCAGTTCTTC. Protein: CATGEGQFEQFF.

This clonotype was observed many times. The CDR3 nucleotides read TGCGCCAGCAGCTTGGTGGGCAGGGAAAACATTCAGTACTTC. This translates into CASSLVGRENIQYF. The rearrangement uses TRBV5-1 and TRBJ2-4, with D maybe TRBD1 (5 bases). This CDR3 is built from 14 residues. Between the trimmed V and J ends, which lost 0 bases and 5 bases, there was a span of 9 bases. Germline V gene lookup returns CDR1 SGHRS and CDR2 YFSETQ.

This clonotype was observed many times. V is TRBV20-1 and J is TRBJ2-3; 13 nucleotides align to TRBD2. The CDR3 length is 19 residues. Germline V gene lookup returns CDR1 DFQATT and CDR2 SNEGSKA (reference sequence). V dropped 3 bases and J dropped 4; count of bases not matched to a gene: 16. The CDR3 loop reads CSASSGLAGALKVSDTQYF. CDR3 in DNA: TGCAGTGCTAGTTCTGGACTAGCGGGGGCCCTCAAGGTATCAGATACGCAGTATTTT.

This clonotype was picked up many times. The J gene is TRBJ2-5, the V gene TRBV9, with D perhaps matching TRBD2 (6 bases). CDR1 and CDR2 (germline): SGDLS, YYNGEE. The CDR3 length is 16 residues. Between the trimmed V and J ends, which lost 4 bases and 4 bases, there was a span of 20 bases. The CDR3 region has the DNA TGTGCCAGCAGCCCTGGCAGCGGCGGAGGGGTAGAGACCCAGTACTTC. It specifies CASSPGSGGGVETQYF. Looking up the rest from reference TRBV9 and TRBJ2-5 gives the full variable domain: DSGVTQTPKHLITATGQRVTLRCSPRSGDLSVYWYQQSLDQGLQFLIQYYNGEERAKGNILERFSAQQFPDLHSELNLSSLELGDSALYFCASSPGSGGGVETQYFGPGTRLLVL.

This clonotype was seen at least ten times. The V call is TRBV12-3 or TRBV12-4, the J call TRBJ2-7; 7 positions match TRBD2. V was pared by 6 bases and J by 7 bases, with 3 bases of the junction left unmatched. CDR3 length: 11 residues. CDR3 DNA sequence: TGTGCCAGCAGGCTGGGGGGGGAGCAGTACTTC. Encoded protein: CASRLGGEQYF.

This clonotype occurred many times. The chain employs TRBV7-2 and TRBJ2-7; D is uncertain. V lost 5 bases, J lost 7 bases, and 15 bases lay in between. The CDR3 length is 13 residues. Germline V CDR1 and CDR2: SGHTA, FQGNSA. CDR3 protein: CASSITGMGEQYV. The CDR3 DNA is TGTGCCAGCAGCATCACCGGAATGGGGGAGCAGTACGTC.

This clonotype was recorded at least ten times. CDR3 in DNA: TGTGCCAGCAGTTTGACGGGCAACGGCTACACCTTC. It codes for CASSLTGNGYTF. The chain couples TRBV12-3 or TRBV12-4 to TRBJ1-2, with D unresolved. The CDR3 has 12 residues. V shed 3 bases and J shed 8 bases, with 10 bases lying between them.

This clonotype was seen many times. CDR3 sequence: CASSLEVWEKLFF. The CDR3 DNA reads TGTGCCAGCAGCTTAGAAGTTTGGGAAAAACTGTTTTTT. The gene calls are TRBV7-8 and TRBJ1-4; D not resolved. This CDR3 region has 13 residues. Per the germline V gene, CDR1 is SGHVS and CDR2 is FQNEAQ. Trimming pared 1 base from V and 8 bases from J, leaving 8 bases between.

This clonotype was recorded at least ten times. The genes are TRBV20-1 and TRBJ2-7; tentative D call: TRBD2 (6 bases). The CDR3 is 10 residues long. Trimming stripped 7 bases from V and 3 bases from J, with 7 bases between. The germline gives CDR1 DFQATT, CDR2 SNEGSKA (reference sequence). The CDR3: CSGSGYEQYF. CDR3 coding DNA: TGCAGTGGTAGCGGCTACGAGCAGTACTTC.

The V call is TRBV30, the J call TRBJ2-7; the match to TRBD1 covers 11 bases. The J segment lost 6 bases and the V segment lost 3 bases, leaving 13 bases of the junction unmatched. Germline assignment: CDR1 GTSNPN and CDR2 SVGIG (reference sequence). This CDR3 comprises 16 residues. For the CDR3, the DNA is TGTGCCTGGAGCTCCTCCGCCGGGACAGGGGGGGGCGAGCAGTACTTC. It is translated as CAWSSSAGTGGGEQYF. Using reference TRBV30 and TRBJ2-7 for the parts outside the CDR3, the full variable domain is SQTIHQWPATLVQPVGSPLSLECTVEGTSNPNLYWYRQAAGRGLQLLFYSVGIGQISSEVPQNLSASRPQDRQFILSSKKLLLSDSGFYLCAWSSSAGTGGGEQYFGPGTRLTVT.

This clonotype was counted many times. The chain employs TRBV5-5 and TRBJ2-7; the D gene is possibly TRBD2 (7 bases). The germline V and J ends were trimmed by 5 bases and 3 bases, with 15 bases remaining between them. There are 14 residues in the CDR3. Germline CDR1 is SGHKS and CDR2 is YYEKEE (reference sequence). CDR3 nucleotides: TGTGCCAGCAGTGAAGGGGGGGGACACTACGAGCAGTACTTC. Translating it yields CASSEGGGHYEQYF. The variable domain in full, with the rest retrieved from reference TRBV5-5 and TRBJ2-7, is DAGVTQSPTHLIKTRGQQVTLRCSPISGHKSVSWYQQVLGQGPQFIFQYYEKEERGRGNFPDRFSARQFPNYSSELNVNALLLGDSALYLCASSEGGGHYEQYFGPGTRLTVT.

This clonotype occurred many times. The V and J genes are TRBV25-1 and TRBJ2-2; no clear D. The germline CDR1 and CDR2 sequences are MGHDK and SYGVNS. Trimming pared 5 bases from V and 5 bases from J, leaving 3 bases between. The CDR3 totals 11 residues. DNA for the CDR3: TGTGCCAGCAGTAAGACCGGGGAGCTGTTTTTT. Encoded protein: CASSKTGELFF. Full variable domain (outside the CDR3, taken from reference TRBV25-1 and TRBJ2-2): EADIYQTPRYLVIGTGKKITLECSQTMGHDKMYWYQQDPGMELHLIHYSYGVNSTEKGDLSSESTVSRIRTEHFPLTLESARPSHTSQYLCASSKTGELFFGEGSRLTVL.

The sample holds many counts of this clonotype. The V and J genes are TRBV28 and TRBJ2-7, with 9 nucleotides matching TRBD1. Germline CDR1 MDHEN, CDR2 SYDVKM. V gave up 6 bases and J gave up 5 bases; unmatched junction bases: 8. The CDR3 is 14 amino acids. The CDR3 coding sequence is TGTGCCAGCAGGGATCGGACAGGGGCAGACGAGCAGTACTTC. Translation: CASRDRTGADEQYF.

This clonotype has at least ten counts. The CDR3 loop reads CSALTGSYEQYF. In DNA, the CDR3 is TGCAGCGCCCTGACAGGATCCTACGAGCAGTACTTC. The V gene is TRBV29-1, the J gene TRBJ2-7; TRBD1 is a possible D gene (6 bases). Germline values: CDR1 SQVTM, CDR2 ANQGSEA. This CDR3 has 12 amino acids. With 7 bases removed from V and 1 base from J, the gap between germline ends came to 11 bases.

CDR3 sequence reads: CASSLVGRTAYEQYF. The CDR3 DNA sequence: TGTGCCAGCAGCTTAGTTGGCAGAACCGCCTACGAGCAGTACTTC. The chain joins TRBV11-2 to TRBJ2-7; D remains ambiguous. Per germline, CDR1 SGHAT and CDR2 FQNNGV. The CDR3 has 15 amino acids. V lost 1 base to trimming and J lost 2 bases, with 12 bases between them.

This clonotype was counted ten times or more. The rearrangement uses TRBV4-1 and TRBJ2-3; TRBD2 might be the D (6 bases). The length of the CDR3 is 15 residues. Germline CDR1 MGHRA, CDR2 YSYEKL. The V gene lost 4 bases and the J gene lost 5 bases, with 16 bases spanning the gap. The CDR3 is CASSRNGGYGDTQYF. As DNA, the CDR3 is TGCGCCAGCAGCCGAAATGGGGGGTACGGAGATACGCAGTATTTT.

This clonotype has at least ten counts. The genes are TRBV5-1 and TRBJ2-3; D may be TRBD1 or TRBD2 (6 bases each). V lost 1 base and J lost 5, with 17 bases in between. The germline gives CDR1 SGHRS, CDR2 YFSETQ. The CDR3 totals 16 residues. CDR3 residues: CASSLLSRGLGDTQYF. For the CDR3, the DNA is TGCGCCAGCAGCTTGTTAAGTCGGGGGCTGGGAGATACGCAGTATTTT.

This clonotype has a count of ten or more. V and J are TRBV7-9 and TRBJ1-5; no firm D call. Looked up from germline, CDR1 is SEHNR and CDR2 is FQNEAQ (reference sequence). V was shortened by 5 bases and J by 2 bases, with 10 bases between the two germline ends. This CDR3 has 14 residues. The CDR3 here is CASSTDRGNQPQHF. The CDR3, as DNA: TGTGCCAGCAGCACAGATCGGGGCAATCAGCCCCAGCATTTT.

This clonotype appeared a few times. The chain links TRBV5-4 to TRBJ2-4; D possibly uses TRBD1 or TRBD2 (5 bases each). Deletions cut 0 bases from V and 6 bases from J, with 10 bases between. CDR1 and CDR2 from the germline V gene are SGHNT and YYREEE (reference sequence). The CDR3 is 14 residues long. The CDR3 DNA is TGTGCCAGCAGCTTGGTTGGGACGGCAAACATTCAGTACTTC. Its translation: CASSLVGTANIQYF.

This clonotype was picked up many times. The chain is built from TRBV7-3 and TRBJ1-1; 8 bases are shared with TRBD1. Germline CDR1 is SGHTA and CDR2 is FQGTGA. J gave up 3 bases and V 1 base, and 7 bases lay outside the gene matches. The CDR3 contains 16 residues. CDR3 loop: CASSLIDRGAHTEAFF. The CDR3 nucleotides read TGTGCCAGCAGCTTAATTGACAGGGGCGCTCACACTGAAGCTTTCTTT. Looking up the rest from reference TRBV7-3 and TRBJ1-1 gives the full variable domain: GAGVSQTPSNKVTEKGKYVELRCDPISGHTALYWYRQSLGQGPEFLIYFQGTGAADDSGLPNDRFFAVRPEGSVSTLKIQRTERGDSAVYLCASSLIDRGAHTEAFFGQGTRLTVV.

The rearrangement joins TRBV24-1 to TRBJ2-5; D is uncertain. The CDR3 is 13 residues long. V was pared by 2 bases and J by 4 bases, with 7 bases between. Germline V lookup: CDR1 KGHDR, CDR2 SFDVKD. The CDR3 coding sequence is TGTGCCACCAGTGATTCGGTCGGAGAGACCCAGTACTTC. Protein product: CATSDSVGETQYF.

By share, this clonotype counts as medium-sized (0.01 to 0.1%). The CDR3 DNA follows: TGTGCCAGCACCACCAAAATGGGCGGGGAGCTGTTTTTT. Its translation: CASTTKMGGELFF. The rearrangement links TRBV6-5 to TRBJ2-2, with D hard to call. CDR3 length equals 13 residues. V dropped 7 bases and J dropped 7 bases, with 13 bases sitting between them. Looked up from germline, CDR1 is MNHEY and CDR2 is SVGAGI.